This T cell receptor beta chain was profiled in a study of blood T cell repertoires in COVID-19. Profiled with immunoSEQ multiplex PCR; TCRdb holds only in-frame clones, not every one. The table records some 220,000 clones, 85% to 95% of them present only once. This TCR was recovered from a man under 40 with COVID-19, enrolled during active disease. The sample comprised peripheral blood.

This CDR3 is CATGVAGRHF. DNA of the CDR3: TGTGCCACCGGGGTGGCAGGGCGGCATTTT. J is TRBJ1-5 and V is TRBV24-1, with D possibly being TRBD1 (5 bases). Germline V gene sequence: CDR1 KGHDR, CDR2 SFDVKD. The CDR3 length is 10 residues. Deletions cut 9 bases from V and 15 bases from J, with 14 bases between.